Following are 32 T cell receptor beta chains from one sample sequenced in a study of PD-L1 blockade in urothelial cancer. TCRdb's table, derived via immunoSEQ multiplex PCR, lists solely in-frame clones and lacks some. The repertoire holds tens of thousands of clones, with about four fifths as singletons. Noted time point: pretreatment peripheral blood. The sequencing used PBMCs, collected around atezolizumab (anti-PD-L1) treatment. The receptors shown here come from a man aged 65-85 years with urothelial cancer.

This clone was counted a few times. The rearrangement joins TRBV10-3 to TRBJ2-1, with TRBD2 identical over 7 bases. The V gene end was trimmed by 2 bases and the J gene end by 8 bases; junction bases not matched to a gene: 6. The germline V gene encodes CDR1 ENHRY and CDR2 SYGVKD. The CDR3 loop spans 14 amino acids. As DNA, the CDR3 is TGTGCCATCAGTGAGCTGGACGGGGGGTATGAGCAGTTCTTC. Amino acid sequence: CAISELDGGYEQFF.

This chain joins TRBV19 and TRBJ2-7; a possible D gene is TRBD2 (6 bases). CDR3 length: 12 residues. Trimming left V 10 bases short and J 6 bases short, with 16 bases between. Germline lookup yields CDR1 LNHDA and CDR2 SQIVND (reference sequence). The DNA of the CDR3 is TGTGCCACCACGACTAGGGCGAGCGAGCAGTACTTC. It codes for CATTTRASEQYF.

The chain recombines TRBV18 with TRBJ2-1; 13 bases align to TRBD2. The CDR3 totals 18 residues. The V gene end was trimmed by 5 bases and the J gene end by 10 bases; junction bases not matched to a gene: 17. Germline-derived CDR1 and CDR2 are KGHSH and LQKENI. The DNA for the CDR3 is TGTGCCAGCTCAGCTGGGACAGGAGGACTAGCGGGAGTGAGCGAGCAGTTCTTC. Amino acids: CASSAGTGGLAGVSEQFF.

This clone was seen just once. The chain joins TRBV4-1 to TRBJ2-3; D may be TRBD1 (5 bases). This CDR3 comprises 15 residues. Looked up from germline, CDR1 is MGHRA and CDR2 is YSYEKL. V was trimmed by 4 bases and J by 0 bases, leaving 11 bases between them. CDR3 sequence: CASSRLGASTDTQYF. As DNA, the CDR3 is TGCGCCAGCAGCCGATTAGGGGCAAGCACAGATACGCAGTATTTT.

V usage is TRBV5-1 and J usage is TRBJ1-3, with 9 bases aligning to TRBD1. The CDR3 spans 17 residues. The V and J ends lost 0 bases and 4 bases, in that order; junction bases with no gene match: 8. The V gene's germline CDR1 is SGHRS and CDR2 YFSETQ. The CDR3 here is CASSLEVGQGNGNTIYF. For the CDR3, the DNA is TGCGCCAGCAGCTTGGAAGTGGGACAGGGAAACGGAAACACCATATATTTT.

A few counts support this clone. CDR3 DNA: TGTGCCAGTAGTATCAAAGCGGGAGGGCCCTACAATGAGCAGTTCTTC. It yields the protein CASSIKAGGPYNEQFF. The chain couples TRBV19 to TRBJ2-1; 10 bases are shared with TRBD2. CDR3 length: 16 residues. CDR1 and CDR2 (germline): LNHDA, SQIVND (reference sequence). V shed 3 bases, J shed 2 bases, and the junction held 4 bases outside the gene matches.

The CDR3 bases are TGTGCCAGCAGTTCGGGACTCCTGGCAGATGGCTACACCTTC. This codes for CASSSGLLADGYTF. This chain joins TRBV28 and TRBJ1-2; D is possibly TRBD1 (5 bases). The V gene lost 4 bases and the J gene lost 6 bases, with 15 bases spanning the gap. The V gene's germline CDR1 is MDHEN and CDR2 SYDVKM. The CDR3 consists of 14 residues.

V usage is TRBV9 and J usage is TRBJ2-2; 7 bases agree with TRBD1. From germline, CDR1 is SGDLS and CDR2 YYNGEE. V shed 5 bases, J shed 7 bases, and the junction held 2 bases outside the gene matches. The CDR3 length is 12 residues. The CDR3 DNA is TGTGCCAGCAGGCGGACAGGCGGGGAGCTGTTTTTT. It translates to CASRRTGGELFF.

V is TRBV19 and J is TRBJ2-7, with TRBD2 identical over 9 bases. Germline lookup yields CDR1 LNHDA and CDR2 SQIVND (reference sequence). The CDR3 is 15 amino acids. Losses at the gene ends were 3 bases for V and 3 bases for J; bases not matched to a gene: 6. The CDR3 here is CASSMGGSGSYEQYF. CDR3 coding DNA: TGTGCCAGTAGTATGGGGGGTAGCGGGAGCTACGAGCAGTACTTC.

The chain links TRBV15 to TRBJ1-4; 8 nucleotides match TRBD1. CDR3 length equals 18 residues. With 0 bases clipped from V and 4 bases from J, the junction kept 10 bases outside the gene matches. The V gene's germline CDR1 is LNHNV and CDR2 YYDKDF (reference sequence). The CDR3 sequence is CATSREETGAGVNEKLFF. The CDR3 DNA sequence: TGTGCCACCAGCAGAGAAGAGACAGGGGCGGGGGTTAATGAAAAACTGTTTTTT.

This chain links TRBV9 with TRBJ1-1; TRBD1 is a possible D gene (5 bases). The CDR3 spans 14 residues. The germline V gene encodes CDR1 SGDLS and CDR2 YYNGEE. The V gene lost 4 bases and the J gene lost 7 bases, with 17 bases spanning the gap. CDR3 in DNA: TGTGCCAGCAGCCAAGGACACTACTCCCTTGAAGCTTTCTTT. Translated: CASSQGHYSLEAFF. The full variable domain, in which reference TRBV9 and TRBJ1-1 provide the parts outside the CDR3, is DSGVTQTPKHLITATGQRVTLRCSPRSGDLSVYWYQQSLDQGLQFLIQYYNGEERAKGNILERFSAQQFPDLHSELNLSSLELGDSALYFCASSQGHYSLEAFFGQGTRLTVV.

The genes are TRBV29-1 and TRBJ2-6; perhaps TRBD1 as D (6 bases). The V and J ends lost 4 bases and 0 bases respectively, with 10 bases between them. This CDR3 region has 15 residues. CDR1 is SQVTM, CDR2 ANQGSEA, per germline. The CDR3 spells CSVAGAGSGANVLTF. The DNA for the CDR3 is TGCAGCGTTGCAGGGGCGGGCTCTGGGGCCAACGTCCTGACTTTC.

This chain links TRBV21-1 with TRBJ2-1; the table gives TRBD2 as D, unverified against the DNA. TRBV21-1 is listed as a pseudogene. This CDR3 comprises 15 residues. The CDR3 DNA is TGTGCCAGCATATCCCGGGTGAGCTCCTACAATGAGCAGTTCTTC. Translation: CASISRVSSYNEQFF.

The J gene is TRBJ1-4, the V gene TRBV2; D is perhaps TRBD1 (6 bases). The CDR3 sequence is 11 residues long. V was shortened by 10 bases and J by 13 bases, with 16 bases between the two germline ends. Germline values: CDR1 SNHLY, CDR2 FYNNEI. The CDR3 DNA reads TGTGCCACGTGGGGGGGCCTGGGACTGTTTTTT. Encoded protein: CATWGGLGLFF.

This clone has a single count. The chain couples TRBV28 to TRBJ2-3, with unresolved D. This CDR3 is built from 14 residues. The V end was cut by 6 bases, the J end by 6 bases, with 16 bases between. Germline values: CDR1 MDHEN, CDR2 SYDVKM. The CDR3 DNA is TGTGCCAGCAGCTCCAGACTCGACCTGGATACGCAGTATTTT. Amino acids: CASSSRLDLDTQYF. The entire variable domain, with the rest obtained from reference TRBV28 and TRBJ2-3, is as follows: DVKVTQSSRYLVKRTGEKVFLECVQDMDHENMFWYRQDPGLGLRLIYFSYDVKMKEKGDIPEGYSVSREKKERFSLILESASTNQTSMYLCASSSRLDLDTQYFGPGTRLTVL.

This sequence joins TRBV5-1 and TRBJ1-1, with TRBD1 matching over 9 bases. V dropped 1 base and J dropped 5; count of bases not matched to a gene: 6. Germline CDR1 SGHRS, CDR2 YFSETQ. This CDR3 comprises 15 residues. CDR3 nucleotide sequence: TGCGCCAGCAGCTTGAACAGGGGGCGCGGGACTGAAGCTTTCTTT. Protein product: CASSLNRGRGTEAFF.

The gene calls are TRBV5-1 and TRBJ2-1; TRBD1 aligns across 8 bases. Trimming cost V 4 bases and J 5 bases; bases outside gene matches: 8. CDR1 and CDR2 from the germline V gene are SGHRS and YFSETQ. This CDR3 region has 15 residues. This chain's CDR3 is CASSRDGQGNNEQFF. The DNA of the CDR3 is TGCGCCAGCAGCAGGGATGGACAGGGAAACAATGAGCAGTTCTTC.

The CDR3 DNA is TGTGCCAGCAGCTTCGGGACAGATGACTATGGCTACACCTTC. This sequence encodes CASSFGTDDYGYTF. The chain carries TRBV7-4 and TRBJ1-2, with TRBD1 identical over 7 bases. Germline V gives CDR1 SGHVT, CDR2 SQSDAQ. The CDR3 totals 14 residues. Trimming removed 3 bases from V and 3 bases from J; junction bases left unmatched: 4.

This chain links TRBV7-9 with TRBJ1-2; D ambiguous. Per germline, CDR1 SEHNR and CDR2 FQNEAQ (reference sequence). The length of the CDR3 is 14 residues. The V and J ends lost 6 bases and 6 bases respectively, with 17 bases between them. The CDR3 DNA is TGTGCCAGCAGTCTAGCGGGAGTCAACGATGGCTACACCTTC. This translates into CASSLAGVNDGYTF.

V is TRBV14 and J is TRBJ2-7; tentative D call: TRBD1 (5 bases). V shed 5 bases and J shed 6 bases, with 11 bases lying between them. CDR1 and CDR2 (germline): SGHDN, FVKESK. The CDR3 totals 12 residues. The CDR3 nucleotides are TGTGCCAGCAGCTTCGACCAGGGCGAGCAGTACTTC. This translates into CASSFDQGEQYF.

This chain connects TRBV7-2 to TRBJ1-3; no firm D call. The germline CDR1 and CDR2 sequences are SGHTA and FQGNSA. This CDR3 region has 14 residues. The V gene lost 5 bases and the J gene lost 5 bases, with 13 bases spanning the gap. CDR3 sequence (DNA): TGTGCCAGCAGCGCTCGCACGGTCAGAAACACCATATATTTT. Its translation is CASSARTVRNTIYF.

The chain uses TRBV5-8 and TRBJ1-1; D gene ambiguous. The CDR3 has 13 amino acids. V was cut by 3 bases and J by 7 bases, with 13 bases left in between. Germline CDR1 is SGHTS and CDR2 is YDEGEE. CDR3 bases: TGTGCCAGCAGCTACCACTCGGCGGTTGAAGCTTTCTTT. Translated: CASSYHSAVEAFF.

The V gene is TRBV4-1, the J gene TRBJ2-1, with 8 positions matching TRBD1. The CDR3 is 14 residues long. Unmatched junction bases numbered 3, after V lost 1 base and J lost 7 bases. Germline assignment: CDR1 MGHRA and CDR2 YSYEKL. The CDR3 DNA follows: TGCGCCAGCAGCCAAGGGACAGGGCGGAATGAGCAGTTCTTC. As protein: CASSQGTGRNEQFF.

A few counts support this clone. The J gene is TRBJ2-2, the V gene TRBV5-1; 14 bases map to TRBD2. The CDR3 has 16 residues. J gave up 5 bases and V 4 bases, and 4 bases lay outside the gene matches. Germline V CDR1 and CDR2: SGHRS, YFSETQ. The CDR3 spells CASSSGTSGRTGELFF. CDR3 bases: TGCGCCAGCAGCAGCGGGACTAGCGGGAGAACCGGGGAGCTGTTTTTT.

The CDR3 coding sequence is TGTGCCAGCTCACAGGAAGACAGTTCAGGGGCTGAAGCTTTCTTT. Translation gives CASSQEDSSGAEAFF. This chain connects TRBV18 to TRBJ1-1, with D perhaps matching TRBD1 (6 bases). Trimming cost V 4 bases and J 6 bases, with 18 bases left between them. The CDR3 spans 15 residues. CDR1 is KGHSH, CDR2 LQKENI, per germline.

This clone has only one observation. V gene TRBV19 combines with J gene TRBJ2-5, with 8 bases that match TRBD1. From germline, CDR1 is LNHDA and CDR2 SQIVND (reference sequence). This CDR3 spans 12 amino acids. Germline trimming cut 6 bases from V and 5 bases from J; bases unmatched to any gene: 2. The CDR3 loop is CASSRQGETQYF. Here the CDR3 DNA reads TGTGCCAGTAGCCGACAGGGGGAGACCCAGTACTTC.

The gene calls are TRBV5-4 and TRBJ2-3, with 10 bases identical to TRBD2. The CDR3 is made up of 15 amino acids. V lost 4 bases to trimming and J lost 0 bases; unmatched junction nucleotides: 2. Germline CDR1 SGHNT, CDR2 YYREEE (reference sequence). CDR3 amino acids: CASSVTSGSTDTQYF. The CDR3 DNA sequence: TGTGCCAGCAGCGTGACTAGCGGGAGCACAGATACGCAGTATTTT.

This rearrangement joins TRBV9 to TRBJ2-1; 8 bases align to TRBD2. The CDR3 spans 15 residues. Losses at the gene ends were 3 bases for V and 9 bases for J; bases not matched to a gene: 11. CDR1 SGDLS and CDR2 YYNGEE come from the germline V gene. The CDR3 coding sequence is TGTGCCAGCAGCGAGGTAAGCGGGAGAGGAAGTGAGCAGTTCTTC. This encodes CASSEVSGRGSEQFF.

The gene calls are TRBV6-5 and TRBJ1-2, with 7 positions matching TRBD1. There are 13 residues in the CDR3. Trimming cost V 8 bases and J 8 bases; bases outside gene matches: 11. CDR1 is MNHEY, CDR2 SVGAGI, per germline. This chain's CDR3 is CASCRSRQGGYTF. The CDR3 DNA sequence: TGTGCCAGCTGCCGTTCCCGACAGGGAGGCTACACCTTC.

V and J are TRBV5-5 and TRBJ2-2; 9 bases align to TRBD2. Germline loops: CDR1 SGHKS, CDR2 YYEKEE (reference sequence). The CDR3 length is 18 residues. After removal of 4 bases from V and 3 bases from J, the junction contained 13 bases not matched to a gene. The CDR3 DNA reads as TGTGCCAGCAGCACGGGACTAGCCCCTAAGGGCTACACCGGGGAGCTGTTTTTT. This codes for CASSTGLAPKGYTGELFF.

This clone was detected only once. This sequence joins TRBV29-1 and TRBJ2-7; 7 positions match TRBD1. V was clipped by 6 bases and J by 2 bases; unmatched bases: 22. CDR3 size: 18 residues. Germline V gives CDR1 SQVTM, CDR2 ANQGSEA. CDR3: CSVPALKKTGMGAYEQYF. In DNA form, the CDR3 reads TGCAGCGTCCCCGCCCTCAAAAAGACAGGGATGGGGGCCTACGAGCAGTACTTC.

The genes are TRBV15 and TRBJ2-7; the D gene is possibly TRBD2 (6 bases). The CDR3 runs to 16 residues. Germline V lookup: CDR1 LNHNV, CDR2 YYDKDF (reference sequence). V lost 3 bases, J lost 5 bases, and 20 bases lay in between. The CDR3 here is CATSRDGGERVDEQYF. The CDR3 coding sequence is TGTGCCACCAGCAGGGACGGCGGGGAACGAGTGGACGAGCAGTACTTC.